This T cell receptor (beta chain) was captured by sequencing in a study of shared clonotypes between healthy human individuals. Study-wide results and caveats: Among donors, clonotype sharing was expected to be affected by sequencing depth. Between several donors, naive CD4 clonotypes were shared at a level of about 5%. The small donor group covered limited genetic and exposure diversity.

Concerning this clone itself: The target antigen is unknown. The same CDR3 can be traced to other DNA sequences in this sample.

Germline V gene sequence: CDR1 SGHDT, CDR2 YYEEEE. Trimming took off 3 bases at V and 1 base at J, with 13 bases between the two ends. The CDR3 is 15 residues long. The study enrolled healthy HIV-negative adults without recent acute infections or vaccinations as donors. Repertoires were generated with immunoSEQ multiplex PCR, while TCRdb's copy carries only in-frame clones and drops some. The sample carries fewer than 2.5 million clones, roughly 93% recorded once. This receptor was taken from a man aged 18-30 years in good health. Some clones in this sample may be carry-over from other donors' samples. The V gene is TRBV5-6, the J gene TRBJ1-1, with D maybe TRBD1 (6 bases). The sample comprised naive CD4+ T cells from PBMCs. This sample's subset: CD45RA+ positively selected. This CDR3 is CASSYGTGKNTEAFF. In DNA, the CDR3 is TGTGCCAGCAGCTACGGCACAGGGAAGAACACTGAAGCTTTCTTT.